This TCR beta chain is from a study of T-cell reconstitution after alpha-beta-depleted transplantation in children. General study results and limits: Several hundred expanded graft clones reportedly supplied alpha-beta T cells about two months after transplant.

TCRbeta library preparation incorporated unique molecular identifiers. Using its own MiXCR run on the PCR reads, TCRdb lists one record per CDR3 protein. The repertoire holds about 900,000 distinct CDR3 sequences, around 30% seen once, with over 25% in the top ten. This clonotype was found a few times. What it recognizes is unknown. V shed 5 bases, J shed 3 bases, and the junction held 4 bases outside the gene matches. CDR1 ENHRY and CDR2 SYGVKD come from the germline V gene. The CDR3 spans 16 residues. The input for sequencing was PBMCs, mostly from graft donor cells, taken 360 days after TCRalphabeta/CD19-depleted stem cell transplant. The rearrangement links TRBV10-3 to TRBJ2-3, with 14 nucleotides matching TRBD2. This TCR was sampled from a boy in the first two years of life who had a stem cell transplant for SCID, so the T cells may come from the graft donor. The CDR3 is CAISSTSGGATDTQYF. CDR3 DNA sequence: TGTGCCATCAGTTCGACTAGCGGGGGGGCGACAGATACGCAGTATTTT.